This section outlines one TCR beta chain sequence together with its context. These data are taken from a study of patients and donors after allogeneic stem cell transplantation. TCRdb re-called the RT-PCR reads with MiXCR, one entry per CDR3 protein. The top ten hold roughly 11% of the sample, which has hundreds of thousands of distinct CDR3 sequences, roughly 13% seen once. Germline CDR1 SGHDT, CDR2 YYEEEE. Losses at the gene ends were 2 bases for V and 5 bases for J; bases not matched to a gene: 9. CDR3 length equals 16 residues. This receptor was obtained from a human donor who was either an allogeneic HSCT recipient or a stem cell or donor lymphocyte infusion donor (not recorded which). It is not recorded whose cells these are; they may come from a transplant donor. Sequenced material: blood, either unsorted or a sorted T cell fraction (not recorded which). The genes are TRBV5-6 and TRBJ1-2; 10 nucleotides agree with TRBD1. The CDR3 loop reads CASSFSGTGVKYGYTF. DNA of the CDR3: TGTGCCAGCAGCTTCTCCGGGACAGGGGTAAAGTATGGCTACACCTTC.